A single sample gave rise to the 3 T cell receptor beta chains below, sequenced in a study of blood T cell repertoires in COVID-19. This table comes from immunoSEQ multiplex PCR, and its TCRdb copy is limited to in-frame clones, with some not included. The sample comprises some 170,000 clones, approximately 85% of which are singletons, and roughly 6.2% rests with the top ten. What was sequenced was PBMCs or T cells enriched from blood (not recorded which). These receptors came from a man aged 40-55 years who had recovered from COVID-19.

The chain has TRBV4-1 and TRBJ2-1, with 11 bases aligning to TRBD2. CDR1 and CDR2 from the germline V gene are MGHRA and YSYEKL. The CDR3 covers 16 residues. V lost 2 bases to trimming and J lost 5 bases; unmatched junction nucleotides: 5. CDR3 in amino acids: CASSQLAGGPDNEQFF. The CDR3 nucleotides read TGCGCCAGCAGCCAATTAGCGGGGGGGCCTGACAATGAGCAGTTCTTC.

DNA for the CDR3: TGTGCCAGCAGTTATGGGCATTCTGGAAACACCATATATTTT. Its protein is CASSYGHSGNTIYF. The chain carries TRBV6-5 and TRBJ1-3; D unresolved. Germline V lookup: CDR1 MNHEY, CDR2 SVGAGI. V lost 3 bases, J lost 1 base, and 7 bases lay in between. There are 14 residues in the CDR3.

This sequence joins TRBV4-1 and TRBJ1-6, with D tentatively TRBD1 (5 bases). The V gene lost 1 base and the J gene lost 7 bases, with 8 bases spanning the gap. Germline V gene sequence: CDR1 MGHRA, CDR2 YSYEKL. This CDR3 has 14 residues. The CDR3, as DNA: TGCGCCAGCAGCCAAGGACAGCCGAATTCACCCCTCCACTTT. Amino acid sequence: CASSQGQPNSPLHF.